The clone carrying this T cell receptor (beta chain) was seen at least ten times. The antigen remains undetermined. As to time point: newly diagnosed GD, antithyroid drugs for less than 3 months. PBMCs provided the RNA from which the TCR library was made. Construction of TCR beta libraries relied on iRepertoire HTBI primers and on Arm-PCR targeting CDR3 regions. TCRdb passed the multiplex PCR reads through MiXCR, listing each CDR3 protein once. The sample carries a few hundred thousand distinct CDR3 sequences, 11% to 15% recorded once. From germline, CDR1 is LNHDA and CDR2 SQIVND (reference sequence). The CDR3 is 16 amino acids. The ends lost 6 bases at V and 0 bases at J; junction bases unmatched: 7. The data belong to a study of regulatory T cells in long-lasting Graves disease. Whole-study findings and limits: Thyroid tissue was not studied; only peripheral blood was. The study found TRBV28, TRBJ1-2 and TRBJ2-5 favored in persistent disease.

These data were also filed under a second study, of T cells in Graves' hyperthyroidism and ophthalmopathy. This second study notes: Those with hyperthyroidism were 18 to 65 years old, newly diagnosed, and ill for under 2 months. The diagnoses drew upon clinical symptoms, serum thyroxine and TRAb, thyroid ultrasound and orbital computed tomography.

The receptor's source is a woman between 45 and 65 years old with Graves disease. The sample here was peripheral blood mononuclear cells (PBMCs), taken at new diagnosis, from a patient treated with antithyroid drugs. The chain carries TRBV19 and TRBJ1-5, with TRBD1 matching 8 bases. CDR3 DNA sequence: TGTGCCAGTAGGACAGGGGCCGCCTTTAGCAATCAGCCCCAGCATTTT. Protein product: CASRTGAAFSNQPQHF.